This T cell receptor (beta chain) comes out of a study of glioma-infiltrating T cells after dendritic cell vaccination. Generated by immunoSEQ multiplex PCR, the TCRdb table keeps only in-frame clones and is missing some. The table lists about 24,000 clones, 85% to 90% of them singletons. Points on this clone: The antigen remains unidentified.

Findings of the study overall: Patients with more pretreatment TILs had longer time to progression and survival.

This sample's time point: after dendritic cell vaccination, including at tumor progression/relapse. PBMC were collected before vaccination, two weeks after the third vaccination, and at progression. Germline CDR1 KGHSH, CDR2 LQKENI. The CDR3 runs to 15 residues. The V and J ends lost 0 bases and 4 bases, in that order; junction bases with no gene match: 1. This clonotype was obtained from a human donor with glioblastoma. The sample here was blood, taken after dendritic cell vaccination. The chain recombines TRBV18 with TRBJ2-7; 12 bases map to TRBD2. CDR3 sequence: CASSPPGLAGYEQYF. The CDR3 nucleotides are TGTGCCAGCTCACCACCAGGACTAGCGGGGTACGAGCAGTACTTC.